Below, 21 T cell receptor beta chains from the same sample are listed, as sequenced in a study of shared clonotypes between healthy human individuals. The method was immunoSEQ multiplex PCR; TCRdb's version includes in-frame clones alone and lacks a portion of them. The data contain approximately 530,000 clones, 90% to 96% of them singletons. The specimen was naive CD4+ T cells sorted from blood. Subset here: CD45RA+ positively selected. The receptors originated from a woman in her 30s in good health.

This clone was counted once. The V gene is TRBV5-1, the J gene TRBJ2-5; possibly TRBD1 for D (5 bases). From germline, CDR1 is SGHRS and CDR2 YFSETQ. The CDR3 has 14 amino acids. With 0 bases removed from V and 5 bases from J, the gap between germline ends came to 11 bases. The CDR3: CASSLAGSGETQYF. Here the CDR3 DNA reads TGCGCCAGCAGCTTGGCAGGGTCTGGGGAGACCCAGTACTTC.

This chain joins TRBV7-9 and TRBJ2-7; a weak D match, TRBD2 (5 bases). Germline V CDR1 and CDR2: SEHNR, FQNEAQ (reference sequence). V shed 4 bases and J shed 3 bases, with 19 bases lying between them. The CDR3 totals 16 residues. This chain's CDR3 is CASSYHTAGEDYEQYF. CDR3 bases: TGTGCCAGCAGCTACCATACTGCGGGCGAGGACTACGAGCAGTACTTC.

The chain carries TRBV10-2 and TRBJ2-5; 7 bases line up with TRBD1. The CDR3 covers 14 residues. Trimming at V came to 3 bases and at J to 2 bases, leaving 3 bases not matched to a gene. The germline gives CDR1 WSHSY, CDR2 SAAADI. CDR3 nucleotides: TGCGCCAGCAGTGATTGGACAGGTCAAGAGACCCAGTACTTC. Translation: CASSDWTGQETQYF.

The rearrangement joins TRBV27 to TRBJ2-3, with 12 bases aligning to TRBD2. Germline assignment: CDR1 MNHEY and CDR2 SMNVEV (reference sequence). V was clipped by 5 bases and J by 5 bases; unmatched bases: 17. This CDR3 spans 19 amino acids. Here the CDR3 reads CASSLIPPGLAGRRDTQYF. In DNA, the CDR3 is TGTGCCAGCAGTCTCATACCGCCAGGACTAGCGGGGCGACGAGATACGCAGTATTTT.

This chain connects TRBV11-2 to TRBJ2-7, with D uncertain. Trimming shortened V by 7 bases and J by 6 bases, and 22 bases separated the two germline ends. Per the germline V gene, CDR1 is SGHAT and CDR2 is FQNNGV. CDR3 length equals 15 residues. CDR3 nucleotide sequence: TGTGCCAGCACCACTGAAGGGTCAGCGCCTAGCGAGCAGTACTTC. This encodes CASTTEGSAPSEQYF.

The chain combines TRBV7-3 with TRBJ1-1, with D hard to call. From germline, CDR1 is SGHTA and CDR2 FQGTGA. The CDR3 is 15 residues long. The V end was cut by 2 bases, the J end by 1 base, with 11 bases between. CDR3 loop: CASSLDAGRNTEAFF. The DNA of the CDR3 is TGTGCCAGCAGCTTAGATGCGGGCCGGAACACTGAAGCTTTCTTT. Full variable domain (rest looked up from reference TRBV7-3 and TRBJ1-1): GAGVSQTPSNKVTEKGKYVELRCDPISGHTALYWYRQSLGQGPEFLIYFQGTGAADDSGLPNDRFFAVRPEGSVSTLKIQRTERGDSAVYLCASSLDAGRNTEAFFGQGTRLTVV.

V gene TRBV15 combines with J gene TRBJ2-1, with D possibly matching TRBD2 (5 bases). Trimming left V 5 bases short and J 1 base short, with 15 bases between. The V gene's germline CDR1 is LNHNV and CDR2 YYDKDF (reference sequence). CDR3 length equals 16 residues. This CDR3 reads CATSPVRAVSYNEQFF. The CDR3 nucleotides are TGTGCCACCAGCCCCGTCAGAGCGGTATCCTACAATGAGCAGTTCTTC.

This clone was counted a single time. This chain joins TRBV4-2 and TRBJ1-3; TRBD1 matches at 9 bases. Germline CDR1 is LGHNA and CDR2 is YNFKEQ. This CDR3 comprises 17 residues. The V segment lost 3 bases and the J segment 2 bases; nucleotides outside the gene matches: 8. The CDR3 DNA follows: TGTGCCAGCAGCCAGGGCTTACAGGGGGCGCCTGGAAACACCATATATTTT. Protein: CASSQGLQGAPGNTIYF.

The chain combines TRBV5-1 with TRBJ2-6; TRBD2 matches 11 bases. V lost 0 bases to trimming and J lost 0 bases; unmatched junction nucleotides: 2. This CDR3 contains 18 residues. Germline CDR1 is SGHRS and CDR2 is YFSETQ. The CDR3 protein is CASSLVGTSGSGANVLTF. As DNA, the CDR3 is TGCGCCAGCAGCTTGGTAGGGACTAGCGGCTCTGGGGCCAACGTCCTGACTTTC. The full variable domain, in which reference TRBV5-1 and TRBJ2-6 provide the parts outside the CDR3, is KAGVTQTPRYLIKTRGQQVTLSCSPISGHRSVSWYQQTPGQGLQFLFEYFSETQRNKGNFPGRFSGRQFSNSRSEMNVSTLELGDSALYLCASSLVGTSGSGANVLTFGAGSRLTVL.

The chain couples TRBV6-1 to TRBJ2-7; D might be TRBD1 (6 bases). V dropped 1 base and J dropped 5 bases, with 9 bases sitting between them. This CDR3 spans 13 amino acids. The germline gives CDR1 MNHNS, CDR2 SASEGT. In DNA, the CDR3 is TGTGCCAGCAGTGAAGGCCCAGGGGACGAGCAGTACTTC. Translation gives CASSEGPGDEQYF.

The rearrangement joins TRBV2 to TRBJ2-3; D is perhaps TRBD1 or TRBD2 (5 bases each). V dropped 6 bases and J dropped 5 bases, with 15 bases sitting between them. CDR1 and CDR2 from the germline V gene are SNHLY and FYNNEI. This CDR3 spans 14 amino acids. The CDR3 DNA follows: TGTGCCAGCAGCCTAATGGGACCCCAAGATACGCAGTATTTT. It translates to CASSLMGPQDTQYF.

The rearrangement uses TRBV6-1 and TRBJ1-2, with D perhaps matching TRBD1 (6 bases). Trimming stripped 2 bases from V and 8 bases from J, with 12 bases between. There are 13 residues in the CDR3. The germline CDR1 and CDR2 sequences are MNHNS and SASEGT. The CDR3 sequence: CASSEIGGFGYTF. CDR3 coding DNA: TGTGCCAGCAGTGAAATAGGGGGTTTCGGCTACACCTTC.

The chain links TRBV30 to TRBJ1-4; D is possibly TRBD1 (5 bases). CDR3 size: 12 residues. Between the trimmed V and J ends, which lost 4 bases and 5 bases, there was a span of 8 bases. The germline gives CDR1 GTSNPN, CDR2 SVGIG (reference sequence). CDR3 in amino acids: CAWTGKNEKLFF. CDR3 bases: TGTGCCTGGACAGGGAAAAATGAAAAACTGTTTTTT.

The rearrangement uses TRBV21-1 and TRBJ2-7; the table's D call TRBD1 went unverified against the DNA. TRBV21-1 is described as a pseudogene. The CDR3 contains 19 residues. The CDR3: CASSKVARQLYSPTYEQYF. The CDR3 bases are TGTGCCAGCAGCAAAGTTGCCAGGCAGTTGTATTCCCCCACCTACGAGCAGTACTTC.

The chain uses TRBV7-9 and TRBJ2-3, with 8 bases aligning to TRBD2. The CDR3 has 15 amino acids. Per germline, CDR1 SEHNR and CDR2 FQNEAQ (reference sequence). V dropped 1 base and J dropped 3; count of bases not matched to a gene: 3. The CDR3 bases are TGTGCCAGCAGCTTAGGGACTAGCTTTACAGATACGCAGTATTTT. It is translated as CASSLGTSFTDTQYF.

In this sample, this clone turned up once. Other DNA variants within this sample encode the same CDR3. V gene TRBV7-9 combines with J gene TRBJ1-1; D not resolved. CDR3 length: 14 amino acids. V dropped 0 bases and J dropped 0 bases, with 5 bases sitting between them. The germline CDR1 and CDR2 sequences are SEHNR and FQNEAQ (reference sequence). The CDR3 sequence is CASSLAPMNTEAFF. The CDR3, as DNA: TGTGCCAGCAGCTTAGCGCCAATGAACACTGAAGCTTTCTTT.

The V call is TRBV18, the J call TRBJ2-5, with unresolved D. The CDR3 consists of 14 residues. V lost 3 bases to trimming and J lost 1 base, with 9 bases between them. CDR1 is KGHSH and CDR2 is LQKENI in the germline V gene. CDR3 coding DNA: TGTGCCAGCTCACCCACTGCACTCCAAGAGACCCAGTACTTC. It translates to CASSPTALQETQYF.

The chain uses TRBV25-1 and TRBJ2-1; 10 positions match TRBD2. CDR3 length: 15 amino acids. CDR1 and CDR2 from the germline V gene are MGHDK and SYGVNS. V lost 6 bases, J lost 1 base, and 3 bases stayed unmatched. The CDR3 region has the DNA TGTGCCAGCAGCCTAGCGGGAGCTTCCTACAATGAGCAGTTCTTC. It yields the protein CASSLAGASYNEQFF.

On this clone: Other DNA variants within this sample encode the same CDR3. This sequence joins TRBV5-1 and TRBJ2-7, with D possibly being TRBD2 (5 bases). Trimming pared 0 bases from V and 0 bases from J, leaving 7 bases between. The CDR3 covers 14 residues. Germline assignment: CDR1 SGHRS and CDR2 YFSETQ. The CDR3 reads CASSLGLSSYEQYF. The CDR3, as DNA: TGCGCCAGCAGCTTGGGACTAAGCTCCTACGAGCAGTACTTC.

V gene TRBV28 combines with J gene TRBJ1-1; unclear D gene. The ends were cut back, 2 bases at V and 11 bases at J, with 15 bases in the middle. CDR1 is MDHEN, CDR2 SYDVKM, per germline. The CDR3 consists of 13 residues. This CDR3 reads CASSLGVDLEAFF. DNA of the CDR3: TGTGCCAGCAGTTTAGGGGTGGACCTGGAGGCTTTCTTT.

The CDR3: CASSLLAGNTEAFF. Written as DNA, the CDR3 is TGTGCCAGCAGCTTACTGGCGGGGAACACTGAAGCTTTCTTT. The rearrangement uses TRBV7-9 and TRBJ1-1; D unclear. The V end lost 2 bases, the J end lost 1 base, and 8 bases lay between the germline ends. From germline, CDR1 is SEHNR and CDR2 FQNEAQ (reference sequence). This CDR3 is 14 amino acids long. Full variable domain (outside the CDR3, taken from reference TRBV7-9 and TRBJ1-1): DTGVSQNPRHKITKRGQNVTFRCDPISEHNRLYWYRQTLGQGPEFLTYFQNEAQLEKSRLLSDRFSAERPKGSFSTLEIQRTEQGDSAMYLCASSLLAGNTEAFFGQGTRLTVV.